This T cell receptor (beta chain) was sequenced in a study of T cell clonotyping in hematopoietic cell transplantation. Study summary: Recipient samples before transplant were obtained post-cytoreduction. Study-wide findings and caveats: After transplant, recipient diversity fell while pathologically expanded clonotypes grew through day 180. Graft donor and pretransplant recipient Inverse Simpson Index values predicted broader posttransplant TCR diversity.

Details on this clone: Its target is unknown.

Noted time point: recipient sample about 28 days before transplant, after cytoreduction. Recipients were bled about 28 days pretransplant and at posttransplant days 30, 100, 180. The CDR3 loop spans 15 amino acids. CDR1 and CDR2 from the germline V gene are LNHDA and SQIVND (reference sequence). Unmatched junction bases numbered 6, after V lost 4 bases and J lost 6 bases. Generated by immunoSEQ multiplex PCR, the TCRdb table keeps only in-frame clones and is missing some. Of 75,000 to 95,000 clones detected, 96% appear once; the ten largest clones hold under 2%. The gene calls are TRBV19 and TRBJ2-2; 9 nucleotides line up with TRBD2. The sequence was obtained from a woman aged 45-65 years with acute myeloid leukemia. Some clones in this sample may be carry-over from other donors' samples. The input for sequencing was peripheral blood mononuclear cells, taken before stem cell transplant. The CDR3 sequence: CASSTSRGRAGELFF. The CDR3 coding sequence is TGTGCCAGTAGTACCTCTCGCGGGAGGGCCGGGGAGCTGTTTTTT.